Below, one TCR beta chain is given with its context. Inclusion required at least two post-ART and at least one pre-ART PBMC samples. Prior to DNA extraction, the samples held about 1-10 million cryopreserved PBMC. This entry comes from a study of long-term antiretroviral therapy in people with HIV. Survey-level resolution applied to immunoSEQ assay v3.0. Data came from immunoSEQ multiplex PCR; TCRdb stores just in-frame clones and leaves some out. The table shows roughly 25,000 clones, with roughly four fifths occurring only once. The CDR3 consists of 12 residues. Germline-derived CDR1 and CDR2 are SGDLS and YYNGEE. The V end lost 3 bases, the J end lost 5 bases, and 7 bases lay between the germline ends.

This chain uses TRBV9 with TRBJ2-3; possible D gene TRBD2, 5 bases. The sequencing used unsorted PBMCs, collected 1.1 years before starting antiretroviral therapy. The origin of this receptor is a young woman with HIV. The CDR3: CASSAREDTQYF. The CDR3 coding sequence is TGTGCCAGCAGCGCCCGGGAAGATACGCAGTATTTT.